This TCR beta chain came from a study of blood T cell repertoires in COVID-19. As for the study in general: Both acute and convalescent COVID-19 samples were obtained from the United States, Italy and Spain. Nucleic acid was either cDNA or gDNA, and it came from T cells, B-cell-depleted T cells, or PBMCs.

Germline lookup yields CDR1 SGHTA and CDR2 FQGNSA. V shed 1 base, J shed 4 bases, and the junction held 6 bases outside the gene matches. The CDR3 contains 15 residues. Authors' methods: It was from reference gene primer amplification that nucleated cell counts were estimated. Measured with immunoSEQ multiplex PCR; TCRdb has only the in-frame clones, and not every one. V and J calls and clone size are as listed in that table; D and trimming were resolved from the DNA. The table shows 140,000 or so clones, with 70% to 90% occurring only once. The TCR was taken from a woman aged 80 or over with acute or convalescent COVID-19. Specimen: peripheral blood. V is TRBV7-2 and J is TRBJ1-2; TRBD1 aligns across 7 bases. This chain's CDR3 is CASSLVRGLGYGYTF. The CDR3 DNA follows: TGTGCCAGCAGCTTAGTTAGGGGGCTCGGCTATGGCTACACCTTC.